What follows are 26 T cell receptor beta chains derived from one specimen sequenced in a study of cytotoxic CD8 clonotypes in ibrutinib-treated CLL. The protocol was immunoSEQ multiplex PCR, while the TCRdb copy is restricted to in-frame clones and leaves out a portion. The sample comprises tens of thousands of clones, around 79% of which are singletons, and approximately 5.1% rests with the top ten. The sequences come from PBMCs, collected after 12 months of ibrutinib treatment. The source of these receptors is a human donor with chronic lymphocytic leukemia.

This clone was counted between two and nine times. The genes are TRBV6-5 and TRBJ2-7; 9 nucleotides agree with TRBD2. The CDR3 length is 16 residues. Germline V gene sequence: CDR1 MNHEY, CDR2 SVGAGI. The V gene end was trimmed by 2 bases and the J gene end by 3 bases; junction bases not matched to a gene: 8. The chain's CDR3 is CASSYPRAGGRYEQYF. CDR3 coding DNA: TGTGCCAGCAGTTACCCAAGAGCGGGGGGCCGCTACGAGCAGTACTTC.

The rearrangement uses TRBV10-3 and TRBJ2-5; D is perhaps TRBD2 (6 bases). Germline V lookup: CDR1 ENHRY, CDR2 SYGVKD. CDR3 length: 15 amino acids. Trimming stripped 0 bases from V and 2 bases from J, with 10 bases between. CDR3 nucleotide sequence: TGTGCCATCAGTGAGTCTGGAGGGCAGCAAGAGACCCAGTACTTC. Residues: CAISESGGQQETQYF.

The chain's CDR3 is CASSRTQETQYF. In nucleotides, the CDR3 is TGTGCCAGCAGCCGGACCCAAGAGACCCAGTACTTC. V gene TRBV11-2 combines with J gene TRBJ2-5; D is undetermined. The V end lost 5 bases, the J end lost 1 base, and 5 bases lay between the germline ends. This CDR3 spans 12 amino acids. Germline assignment: CDR1 SGHAT and CDR2 FQNNGV.

This chain joins TRBV6-6 and TRBJ2-2; 7 nucleotides agree with TRBD1. There are 14 residues in the CDR3. Germline lookup yields CDR1 MNHNY and CDR2 SVGAGI (reference sequence). V lost 6 bases, J lost 4 bases, and 5 bases stayed unmatched. The CDR3 coding sequence is TGTGCCAGCAGGCCGACAGGGATCACCGGGGAGCTGTTTTTT. Its translation: CASRPTGITGELFF.

V and J are TRBV11-2 and TRBJ2-7, with 14 bases that match TRBD2. V shed 1 base and J 2 bases; nucleotides not matched to a gene: 1. Per germline, CDR1 SGHAT and CDR2 FQNNGV. This CDR3 region has 16 residues. CDR3 DNA sequence: TGTGCCAGCAGCTTAGGGGGACTAGCGGGAGCCTACGAGCAGTACTTC. Protein: CASSLGGLAGAYEQYF.

V and J are TRBV4-3 and TRBJ2-3; a weak D match, TRBD2 (7 bases). V lost 4 bases and J 0 bases, leaving 20 bases between the germline ends. Germline loops: CDR1 LGHNA, CDR2 YSLEER. This CDR3 has 18 residues. The CDR3 reads CASSPGRGRGFSTDTQYF. The CDR3 DNA reads as TGCGCCAGCAGCCCAGGGCGGGGGCGGGGGTTTAGCACAGATACGCAGTATTTT.

V and J are TRBV7-2 and TRBJ2-1; D is possibly TRBD1 (7 bases). With 3 bases removed from V and 2 bases from J, the gap between germline ends came to 17 bases. This CDR3 contains 17 residues. Germline V gene data show CDR1 as SGHTA and CDR2 as FQGNSA. The CDR3: CASSFGRRGTAYNEQFF. The CDR3 DNA follows: TGTGCCAGCAGCTTCGGGCGGAGGGGGACAGCCTACAATGAGCAGTTCTTC.

A few counts support this clone. The CDR3 coding sequence is TGTGCCAGCAGTGACGAAGTGGGGGGCGCGGGTTCACCCCTCCACTTT. Translating it yields CASSDEVGGAGSPLHF. The chain uses TRBV2 and TRBJ1-6, with D possibly matching TRBD1 (6 bases). CDR3 length equals 16 residues. Trimming left V 3 bases short and J 9 bases short, with 18 bases between. The germline gives CDR1 SNHLY, CDR2 FYNNEI.

The chain combines TRBV18 with TRBJ2-1, with a tentative D call TRBD2 (5 bases). The germline CDR1 and CDR2 sequences are KGHSH and LQKENI. The CDR3 consists of 15 residues. V gave up 1 base and J gave up 0 bases, with 7 bases separating them. The CDR3 coding sequence is TGTGCCAGCTCACCACTGGGGAGCTCCTACAATGAGCAGTTCTTC. Its translation: CASSPLGSSYNEQFF.

The chain combines TRBV5-1 with TRBJ1-1; D gene ambiguous. The V gene lost 3 bases and the J gene lost 0 bases, with 24 bases spanning the gap. This CDR3 contains 19 residues. Germline V gene sequence: CDR1 SGHRS, CDR2 YFSETQ. The CDR3 spells CASSYHKTETLHLNTEAFF. The CDR3 DNA is TGCGCCAGCAGCTATCACAAAACAGAGACGCTACATCTGAACACTGAAGCTTTCTTT. Using reference TRBV5-1 and TRBJ1-1 for the parts outside the CDR3, the full variable domain is KAGVTQTPRYLIKTRGQQVTLSCSPISGHRSVSWYQQTPGQGLQFLFEYFSETQRNKGNFPGRFSGRQFSNSRSEMNVSTLELGDSALYLCASSYHKTETLHLNTEAFFGQGTRLTVV.

The rearrangement joins TRBV25-1 to TRBJ1-1; D not resolved. CDR3 size: 14 residues. CDR1 and CDR2 (germline): MGHDK, SYGVNS. Trimming removed 1 base at V and 7 bases at J, with 13 bases between. The CDR3 protein is CASSESSGSGEAFF. In nucleotides, the CDR3 is TGTGCCAGCAGTGAATCATCTGGGAGTGGTGAAGCTTTCTTT.

This clone was seen once. This chain connects TRBV5-1 to TRBJ2-7; 8 nucleotides align to TRBD2. The CDR3 is made up of 14 amino acids. CDR1 and CDR2 (germline): SGHRS, YFSETQ. The V and J ends lost 4 bases and 1 base, in that order; junction bases with no gene match: 4. CDR3 sequence: CASSPGGASYEQYF. DNA of the CDR3: TGCGCCAGCAGCCCGGGGGGGGCTTCCTACGAGCAGTACTTC.

The rearrangement joins TRBV5-1 to TRBJ2-3; 7 nucleotides align to TRBD2. Germline V lookup: CDR1 SGHRS, CDR2 YFSETQ. This CDR3 region has 15 residues. The V gene end was trimmed by 4 bases and the J gene end by 1 base; junction bases not matched to a gene: 6. DNA of the CDR3: TGCGCCAGCAGCAGCTCCCGGGGGGGCACAGATACGCAGTATTTT. This gives the protein CASSSSRGGTDTQYF.

The chain is built from TRBV27 and TRBJ2-5; tentatively, D is TRBD1 (6 bases). Per the germline V gene, CDR1 is MNHEY and CDR2 is SMNVEV (reference sequence). CDR3 size: 12 residues. Trimming cost V 4 bases and J 5 bases, with 8 bases left between them. The CDR3 nucleotides are TGTGCCAGCAGTTCCCAGGGGGAGACCCAGTACTTC. The encoded protein is CASSSQGETQYF.

The genes are TRBV9 and TRBJ2-3, with D perhaps matching TRBD2 (5 bases). Germline V gene data show CDR1 as SGDLS and CDR2 as YYNGEE. The germline V and J ends were trimmed by 0 bases and 2 bases, with 10 bases remaining between them. The CDR3 extends over 15 amino acids. CDR3 loop: CASSVVASPTDTQYF. The CDR3 DNA is TGTGCCAGCAGCGTAGTGGCTAGCCCCACAGATACGCAGTATTTT.

This chain links TRBV9 with TRBJ2-1; either TRBD1 or TRBD2 may fit D (5 bases each). This CDR3 comprises 15 residues. Germline V gene data show CDR1 as SGDLS and CDR2 as YYNGEE. The germline V and J ends were trimmed by 3 bases and 4 bases, with 14 bases remaining between them. CDR3 amino acids: CASSGGPEGYNEQFF. The CDR3 region has the DNA TGTGCCAGCAGCGGCGGACCCGAGGGGTACAATGAGCAGTTCTTC.

The chain employs TRBV7-9 and TRBJ2-7, with 7 bases lining up with TRBD1. Germline V CDR1 and CDR2: SEHNR, FQNEAQ (reference sequence). Unmatched junction bases numbered 4, after V lost 5 bases and J lost 0 bases. The CDR3 extends over 14 amino acids. CDR3 DNA sequence: TGTGCCAGCAGCCCCGGGACAGACTCCTACGAGCAGTACTTC. It yields the protein CASSPGTDSYEQYF.

This chain connects TRBV5-1 to TRBJ1-2; D is possibly TRBD1 (5 bases). Per the germline V gene, CDR1 is SGHRS and CDR2 is YFSETQ. The V end was cut by 6 bases, the J end by 4 bases, with 16 bases between. The CDR3 extends over 14 amino acids. The DNA for the CDR3 is TGCGCCAGCAAAATCTCGGGGCAGTCCTATGGCTACACCTTC. It encodes CASKISGQSYGYTF.

The V and J genes are TRBV19 and TRBJ2-3, with D perhaps TRBD2 (6 bases). Per the germline V gene, CDR1 is LNHDA and CDR2 is SQIVND (reference sequence). With 4 bases removed from V and 4 bases from J, the gap between germline ends came to 18 bases. The CDR3 sequence is 16 residues long. The CDR3 DNA follows: TGTGCCAGTAGTACCGGGGGAGTTTTCCCCCCAGATACGCAGTATTTT. This gives the protein CASSTGGVFPPDTQYF.

This clone has a single count. In DNA form, the CDR3 reads TGCAGCGTTCAGGACAGGGGCATTAGAGATACGCAGTATTTT. It translates to CSVQDRGIRDTQYF. The rearrangement joins TRBV29-1 to TRBJ2-3, with 9 positions matching TRBD1. CDR3 size: 14 residues. V gave up 5 bases and J gave up 5 bases; unmatched junction bases: 8. CDR1 and CDR2 from the germline V gene are SQVTM and ANQGSEA.

This clone was seen a few times. The V gene is TRBV14, the J gene TRBJ2-7; D could derive from TRBD1 or TRBD2 (5 bases each). Germline-derived CDR1 and CDR2 are SGHDN and FVKESK. V gave up 1 base and J gave up 6 bases, with 13 bases separating them. The CDR3 has 14 residues. As DNA, the CDR3 is TGTGCCAGCAGCCAAGGTCCGGGGCGGGCCGAGCAGTACTTC. Amino acids: CASSQGPGRAEQYF.

The gene calls are TRBV29-1 and TRBJ1-4; D is unclear. The CDR3 covers 11 residues. The germline V and J ends were trimmed by 3 bases and 8 bases, with 7 bases remaining between them. Germline V lookup: CDR1 SQVTM, CDR2 ANQGSEA. In nucleotides, the CDR3 is TGCAGCGTTGAGTCTGGGGAAAAACTGTTTTTT. This gives the protein CSVESGEKLFF.

The chain joins TRBV5-6 to TRBJ1-2, with 9 bases lining up with TRBD1. The CDR3 has 17 amino acids. V trimming: 0 bases; J trimming: 4 bases; junction bases outside the gene matches: 10. Germline V gene sequence: CDR1 SGHDT, CDR2 YYEEEE. The CDR3 here is CASSLAGQGHALYGYTF. The CDR3, as DNA: TGTGCCAGCAGCTTGGCCGGACAGGGGCATGCTCTCTATGGCTACACCTTC.

J is TRBJ2-7 and V is TRBV21-1; the table's D gene call, TRBD1, was not cross checked with the DNA. TRBV21-1 is listed as a pseudogene. The length of the CDR3 is 14 residues. The CDR3 protein is CASSKRRVCYEQYF. In nucleotides, the CDR3 is TGTGCCAGCAGCAAGCGCAGGGTATGCTACGAGCAGTACTTC.

The chain recombines TRBV19 with TRBJ2-5; D possibly corresponds to TRBD1 (5 bases). The CDR3 has 12 amino acids. Trimming took off 6 bases at V and 2 bases at J, with 7 bases between the two ends. CDR1 and CDR2 (germline): LNHDA, SQIVND (reference sequence). The CDR3 region has the DNA TGTGCCAGTAGCAGGGCTCAAGAGACCCAGTACTTC. Translating it yields CASSRAQETQYF.

The rearrangement uses TRBV6-1 and TRBJ2-5; TRBD1 aligns across 8 bases. Germline V gene data show CDR1 as MNHNS and CDR2 as SASEGT. Trimming took 6 bases from V and 2 from J; bases not matched to a gene: 8. The CDR3 is 15 amino acids. In DNA, the CDR3 is TGTGCCAGCAGGACCCACACAGGGGGACAAGAGACCCAGTACTTC. Encoded protein: CASRTHTGGQETQYF.